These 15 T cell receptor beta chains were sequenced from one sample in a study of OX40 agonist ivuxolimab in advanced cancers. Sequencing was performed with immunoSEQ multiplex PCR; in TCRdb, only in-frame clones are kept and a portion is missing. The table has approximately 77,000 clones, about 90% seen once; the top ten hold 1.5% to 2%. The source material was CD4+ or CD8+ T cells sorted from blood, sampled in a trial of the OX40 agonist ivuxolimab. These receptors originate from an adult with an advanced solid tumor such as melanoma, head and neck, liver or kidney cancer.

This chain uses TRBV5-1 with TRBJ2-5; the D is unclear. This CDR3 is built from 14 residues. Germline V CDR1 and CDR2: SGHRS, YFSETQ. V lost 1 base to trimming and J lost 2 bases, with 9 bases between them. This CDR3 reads CASSLSASQETQYF. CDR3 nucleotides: TGCGCCAGCAGCTTGTCGGCTTCACAAGAGACCCAGTACTTC.

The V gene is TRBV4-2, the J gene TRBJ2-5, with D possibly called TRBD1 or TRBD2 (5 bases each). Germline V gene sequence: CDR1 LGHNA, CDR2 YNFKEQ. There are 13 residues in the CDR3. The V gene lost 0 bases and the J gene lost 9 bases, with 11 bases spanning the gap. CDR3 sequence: CASSQDSLGAQYF. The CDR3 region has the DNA TGTGCCAGCAGCCAAGACAGCCTGGGGGCCCAGTACTTC.

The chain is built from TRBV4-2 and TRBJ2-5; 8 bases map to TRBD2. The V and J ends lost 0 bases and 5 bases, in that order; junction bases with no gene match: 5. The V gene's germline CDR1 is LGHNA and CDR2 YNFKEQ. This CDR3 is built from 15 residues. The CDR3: CASSQDGLATETQYF. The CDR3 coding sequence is TGTGCCAGCAGCCAAGACGGACTAGCTACTGAGACCCAGTACTTC.

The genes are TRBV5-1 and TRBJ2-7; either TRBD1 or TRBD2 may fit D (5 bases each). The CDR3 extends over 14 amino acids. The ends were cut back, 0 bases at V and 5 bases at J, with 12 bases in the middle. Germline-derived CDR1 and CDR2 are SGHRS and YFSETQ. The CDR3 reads CASSLVGGPNEQYF. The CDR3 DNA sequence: TGCGCCAGCAGCTTGGTTGGGGGACCCAACGAGCAGTACTTC.

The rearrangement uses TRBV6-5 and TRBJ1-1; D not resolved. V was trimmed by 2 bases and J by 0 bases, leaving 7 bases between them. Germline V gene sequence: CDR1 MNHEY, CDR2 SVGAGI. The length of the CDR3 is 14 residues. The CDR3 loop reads CASSYPSMNTEAFF. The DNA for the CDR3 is TGTGCCAGCAGTTACCCCAGTATGAACACTGAAGCTTTCTTT.

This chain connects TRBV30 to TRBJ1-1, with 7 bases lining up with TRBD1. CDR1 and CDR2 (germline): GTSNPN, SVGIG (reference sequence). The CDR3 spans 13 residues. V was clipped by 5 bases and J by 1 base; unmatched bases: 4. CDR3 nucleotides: TGTGCCTGGGCGGGACAGAAGAACACTGAAGCTTTCTTT. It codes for CAWAGQKNTEAFF.

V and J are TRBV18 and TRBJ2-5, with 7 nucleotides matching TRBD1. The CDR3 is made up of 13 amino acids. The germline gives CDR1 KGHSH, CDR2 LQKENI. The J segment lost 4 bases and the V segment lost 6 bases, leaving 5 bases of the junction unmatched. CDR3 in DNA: TGTGCCAGCTCTCTGGGACAGAGAGAGACCCAGTACTTC. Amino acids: CASSLGQRETQYF.

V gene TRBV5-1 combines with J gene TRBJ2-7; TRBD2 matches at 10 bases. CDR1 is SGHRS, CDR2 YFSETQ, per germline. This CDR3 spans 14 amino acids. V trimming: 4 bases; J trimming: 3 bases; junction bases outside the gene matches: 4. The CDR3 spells CASSGSGRVYEQYF. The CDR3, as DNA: TGCGCCAGCAGCGGCAGCGGGAGGGTCTACGAGCAGTACTTC.

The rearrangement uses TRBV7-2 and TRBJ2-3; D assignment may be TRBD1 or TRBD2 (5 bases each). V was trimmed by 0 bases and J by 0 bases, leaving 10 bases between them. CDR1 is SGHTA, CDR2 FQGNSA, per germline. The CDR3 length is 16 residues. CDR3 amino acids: CASSLAQRGSTDTQYF. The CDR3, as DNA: TGTGCCAGCAGCTTAGCGCAGAGGGGAAGCACAGATACGCAGTATTTT.

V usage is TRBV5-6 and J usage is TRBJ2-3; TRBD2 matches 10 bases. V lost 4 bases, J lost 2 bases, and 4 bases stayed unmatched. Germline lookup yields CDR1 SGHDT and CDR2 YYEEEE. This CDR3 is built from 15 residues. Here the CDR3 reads CASSPGTSDTDTQYF. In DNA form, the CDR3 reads TGTGCCAGCAGCCCAGGGACTAGCGACACAGATACGCAGTATTTT.

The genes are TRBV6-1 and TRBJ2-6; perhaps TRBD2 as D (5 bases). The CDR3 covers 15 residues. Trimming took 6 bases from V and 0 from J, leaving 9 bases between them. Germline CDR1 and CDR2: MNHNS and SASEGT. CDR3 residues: CASSTTSSGANVLTF. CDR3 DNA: TGTGCCAGCAGCACAACTAGCTCTGGGGCCAACGTCCTGACTTTC.

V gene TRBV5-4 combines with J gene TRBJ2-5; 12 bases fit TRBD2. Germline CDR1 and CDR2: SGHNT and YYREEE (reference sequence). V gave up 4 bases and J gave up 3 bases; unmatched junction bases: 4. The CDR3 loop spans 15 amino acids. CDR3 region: CASSKRLAGEETQYF. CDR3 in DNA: TGTGCCAGCAGCAAACGACTAGCGGGGGAAGAGACCCAGTACTTC.

The CDR3 nucleotides are TGCGCCAGCAGCCAAGGTCAGGGAACGCGAAACACCATATATTTT. Its translation: CASSQGQGTRNTIYF. J is TRBJ1-3 and V is TRBV4-1, with D possibly being TRBD1 (5 bases). Germline V lookup: CDR1 MGHRA, CDR2 YSYEKL. This CDR3 has 15 residues. Trimming shortened V by 1 base and J by 5 bases, and 12 bases separated the two germline ends.

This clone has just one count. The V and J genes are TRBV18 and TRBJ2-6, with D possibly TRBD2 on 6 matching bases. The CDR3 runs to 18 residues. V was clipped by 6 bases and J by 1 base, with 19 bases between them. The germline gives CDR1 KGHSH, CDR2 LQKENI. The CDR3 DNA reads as TGTGCCAGCTCCCACGAGGTAGCGGTCCTGTCTGGGGCCAACGTCCTGACTTTC. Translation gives CASSHEVAVLSGANVLTF.

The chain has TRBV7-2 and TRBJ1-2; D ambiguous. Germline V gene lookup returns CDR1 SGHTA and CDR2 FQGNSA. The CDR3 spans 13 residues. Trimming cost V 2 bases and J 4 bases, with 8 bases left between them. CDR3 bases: TGTGCCAGCAGCTTATCGGGGTCCTATGGCTACACCTTC. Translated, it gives CASSLSGSYGYTF.